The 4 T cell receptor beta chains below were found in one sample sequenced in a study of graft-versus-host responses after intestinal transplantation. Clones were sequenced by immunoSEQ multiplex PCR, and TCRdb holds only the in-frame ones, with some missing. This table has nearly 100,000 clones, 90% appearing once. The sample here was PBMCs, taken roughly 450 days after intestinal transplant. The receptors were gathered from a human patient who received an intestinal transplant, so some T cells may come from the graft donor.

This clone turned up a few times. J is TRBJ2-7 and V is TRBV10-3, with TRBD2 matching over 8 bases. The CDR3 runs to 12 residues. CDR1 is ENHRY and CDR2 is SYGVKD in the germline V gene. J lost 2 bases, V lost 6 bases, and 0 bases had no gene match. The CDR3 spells CAIRTSAYEQYF. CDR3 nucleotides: TGTGCCATCAGGACTAGCGCCTACGAGCAGTACTTC.

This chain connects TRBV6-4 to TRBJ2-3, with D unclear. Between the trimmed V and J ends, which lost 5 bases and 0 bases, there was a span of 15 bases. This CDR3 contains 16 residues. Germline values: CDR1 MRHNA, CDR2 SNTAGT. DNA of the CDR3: TGTGCCAGCAGTTTGATCCCAGGTGCTAGCACAGATACGCAGTATTTT. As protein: CASSLIPGASTDTQYF.

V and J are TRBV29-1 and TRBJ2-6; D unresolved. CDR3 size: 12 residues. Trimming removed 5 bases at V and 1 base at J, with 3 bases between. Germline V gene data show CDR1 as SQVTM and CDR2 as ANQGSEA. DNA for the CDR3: TGCAGCGTTCTGTCTGGGGCCAACGTCCTGACTTTC. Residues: CSVLSGANVLTF.

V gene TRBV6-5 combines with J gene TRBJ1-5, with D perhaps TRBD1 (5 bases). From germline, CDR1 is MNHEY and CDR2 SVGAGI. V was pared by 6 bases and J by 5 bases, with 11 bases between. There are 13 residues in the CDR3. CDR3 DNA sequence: TGTGCCAGCAGAGCACAGGATTATCAGCCCCAGCATTTT. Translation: CASRAQDYQPQHF.